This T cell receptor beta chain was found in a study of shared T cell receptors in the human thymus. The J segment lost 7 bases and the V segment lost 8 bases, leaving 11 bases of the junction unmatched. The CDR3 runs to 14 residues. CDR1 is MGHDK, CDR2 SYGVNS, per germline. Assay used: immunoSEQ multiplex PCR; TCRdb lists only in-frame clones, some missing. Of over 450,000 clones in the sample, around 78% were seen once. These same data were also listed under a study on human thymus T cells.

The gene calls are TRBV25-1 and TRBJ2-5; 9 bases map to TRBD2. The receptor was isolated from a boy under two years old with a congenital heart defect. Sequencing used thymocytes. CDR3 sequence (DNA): TGTGCCAGCCCCAGGCTAGCGGGGTGGGGGACCCAGTACTTC. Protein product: CASPRLAGWGTQYF.